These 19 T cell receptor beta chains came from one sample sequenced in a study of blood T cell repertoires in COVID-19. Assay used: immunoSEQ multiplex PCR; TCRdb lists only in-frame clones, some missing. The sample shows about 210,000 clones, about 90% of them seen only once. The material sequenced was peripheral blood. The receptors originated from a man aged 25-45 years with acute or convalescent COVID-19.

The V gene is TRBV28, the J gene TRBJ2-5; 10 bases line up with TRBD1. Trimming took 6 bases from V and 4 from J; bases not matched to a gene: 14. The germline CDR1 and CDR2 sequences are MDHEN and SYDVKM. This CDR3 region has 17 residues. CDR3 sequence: CASSPFDRGRGVETQYF. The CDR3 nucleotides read TGTGCCAGCAGCCCTTTCGACAGGGGGCGAGGGGTAGAGACCCAGTACTTC.

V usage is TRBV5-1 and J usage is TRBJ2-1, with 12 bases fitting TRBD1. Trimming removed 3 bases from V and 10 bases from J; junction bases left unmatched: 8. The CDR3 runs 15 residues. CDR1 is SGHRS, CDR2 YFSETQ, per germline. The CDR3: CASSSLGQGAGEQFF. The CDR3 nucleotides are TGCGCCAGCAGCTCACTGGGACAGGGGGCAGGGGAGCAGTTCTTC.

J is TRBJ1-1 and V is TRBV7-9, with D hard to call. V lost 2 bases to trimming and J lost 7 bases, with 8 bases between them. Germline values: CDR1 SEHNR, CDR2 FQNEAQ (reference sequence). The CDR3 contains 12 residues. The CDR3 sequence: CASSLMGSEAFF. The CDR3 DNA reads TGTGCCAGCAGCTTAATGGGGAGTGAAGCTTTCTTT.

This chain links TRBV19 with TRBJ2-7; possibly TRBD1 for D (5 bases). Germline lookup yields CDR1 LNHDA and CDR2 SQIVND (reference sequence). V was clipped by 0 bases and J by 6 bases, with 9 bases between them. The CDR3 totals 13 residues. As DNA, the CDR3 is TGTGCCAGTAGTATAGAGACAGCGCGCGAGCAGTACTTC. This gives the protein CASSIETAREQYF.

CDR3 in amino acids: CASRSPGLAVQDTQYF. CDR3 DNA sequence: TGTGCCAGCAGGTCACCGGGACTAGCGGTACAAGATACGCAGTATTTT. The chain joins TRBV27 to TRBJ2-3; TRBD2 matches 11 bases. CDR1 is MNHEY and CDR2 is SMNVEV in the germline V gene (reference sequence). The CDR3 length is 16 residues. The V gene end was trimmed by 6 bases and the J gene end by 5 bases; junction bases not matched to a gene: 10.

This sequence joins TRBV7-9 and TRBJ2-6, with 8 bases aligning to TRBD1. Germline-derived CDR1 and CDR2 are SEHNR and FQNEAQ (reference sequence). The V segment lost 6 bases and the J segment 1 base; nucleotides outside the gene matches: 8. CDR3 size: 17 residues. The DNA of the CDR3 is TGTGCCAGCAGGTATGGGACAGGATTGTCTGGGGCCAACGTCCTGACTTTC. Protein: CASRYGTGLSGANVLTF.

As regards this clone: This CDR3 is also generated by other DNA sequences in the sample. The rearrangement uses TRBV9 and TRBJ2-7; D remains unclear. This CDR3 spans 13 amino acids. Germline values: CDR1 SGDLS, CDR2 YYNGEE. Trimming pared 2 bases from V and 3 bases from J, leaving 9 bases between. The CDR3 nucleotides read TGTGCCAGCAGCGTCAACTCCGGCTACGAGCAGTACTTC. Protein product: CASSVNSGYEQYF.

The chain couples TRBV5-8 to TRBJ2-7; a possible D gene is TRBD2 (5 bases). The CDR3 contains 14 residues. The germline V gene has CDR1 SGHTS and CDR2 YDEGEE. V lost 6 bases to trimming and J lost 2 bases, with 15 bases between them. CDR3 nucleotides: TGTGCCAGCACCCGAATTGGGAGCCCCTACGAGCAGTACTTC. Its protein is CASTRIGSPYEQYF.

The CDR3: CASKEWETQYF. The CDR3 region has the DNA TGTGCCAGCAAGGAGTGGGAGACCCAGTACTTC. This chain connects TRBV28 to TRBJ2-5; D remains unclear. The V end was cut by 7 bases, the J end by 5 bases, with 8 bases between. The CDR3 has 11 residues. Germline V gives CDR1 MDHEN, CDR2 SYDVKM.

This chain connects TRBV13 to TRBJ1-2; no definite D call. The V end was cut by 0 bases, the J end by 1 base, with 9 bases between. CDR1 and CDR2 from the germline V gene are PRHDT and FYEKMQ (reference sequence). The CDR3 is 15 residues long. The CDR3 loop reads CASSLGATNNYGYTF. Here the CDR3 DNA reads TGTGCCAGCAGCTTAGGAGCGACCAATAACTATGGCTACACCTTC.

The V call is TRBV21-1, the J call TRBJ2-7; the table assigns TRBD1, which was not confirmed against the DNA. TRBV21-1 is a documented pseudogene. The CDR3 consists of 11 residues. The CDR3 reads CASSKTGTRYF. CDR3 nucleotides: TGTGCCAGCAGCAAAACCGGGACAAGGTACTTC.

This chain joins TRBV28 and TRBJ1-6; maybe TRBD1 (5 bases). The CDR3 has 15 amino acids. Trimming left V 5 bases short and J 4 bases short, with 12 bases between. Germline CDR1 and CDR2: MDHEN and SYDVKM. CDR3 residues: CASSLVRQYNSPLHF. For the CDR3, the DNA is TGTGCCAGCAGTCTGGTCCGACAGTATAATTCACCCCTCCACTTT.

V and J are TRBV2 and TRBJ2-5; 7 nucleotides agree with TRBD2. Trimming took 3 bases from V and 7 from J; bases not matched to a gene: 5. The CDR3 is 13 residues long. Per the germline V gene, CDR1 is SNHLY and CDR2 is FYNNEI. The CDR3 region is CASSDQRGGTQYF. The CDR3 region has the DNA TGTGCCAGCAGTGACCAGCGGGGAGGGACCCAGTACTTC.

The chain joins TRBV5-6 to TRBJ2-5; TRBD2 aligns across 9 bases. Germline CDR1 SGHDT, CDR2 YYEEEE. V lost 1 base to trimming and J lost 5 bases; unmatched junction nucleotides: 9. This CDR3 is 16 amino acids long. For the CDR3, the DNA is TGTGCCAGCAGCTTGCTTGCGGGGGGGCCTTGGGAGACCCAGTACTTC. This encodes CASSLLAGGPWETQYF. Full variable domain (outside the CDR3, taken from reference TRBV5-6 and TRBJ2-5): DAGVTQSPTHLIKTRGQQVTLRCSPKSGHDTVSWYQQALGQGPQFIFQYYEEEERQRGNFPDRFSGHQFPNYSSELNVNALLLGDSALYLCASSLLAGGPWETQYFGPGTRLLVL.

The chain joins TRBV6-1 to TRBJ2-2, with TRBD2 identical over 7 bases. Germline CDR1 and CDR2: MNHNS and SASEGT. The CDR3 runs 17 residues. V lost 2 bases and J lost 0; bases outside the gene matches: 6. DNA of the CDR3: TGTGCCAGCAGTGAATTTATACTAGCGCCGAACACCGGGGAGCTGTTTTTT. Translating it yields CASSEFILAPNTGELFF.

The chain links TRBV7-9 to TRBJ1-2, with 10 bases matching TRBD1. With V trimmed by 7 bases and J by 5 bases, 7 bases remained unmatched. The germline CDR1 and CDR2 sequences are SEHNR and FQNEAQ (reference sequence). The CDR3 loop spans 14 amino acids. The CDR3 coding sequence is TGTGCCAGCATTAGGGGGACAGGGGATTATGGCTACACCTTC. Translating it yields CASIRGTGDYGYTF.

DNA of the CDR3: TGTGCCAGCAGCCCCCGGGGGGCAAGTCAGCCCCAGCATTTT. This codes for CASSPRGASQPQHF. This rearrangement joins TRBV5-5 to TRBJ1-5, with TRBD1 as a possible D gene (6 bases). Trimming removed 4 bases at V and 6 bases at J, with 14 bases between. CDR3 size: 14 residues. CDR1 is SGHKS and CDR2 is YYEKEE in the germline V gene (reference sequence). Based on the CDR3 plus reference TRBV5-5 and TRBJ1-5, the full variable domain is DAGVTQSPTHLIKTRGQQVTLRCSPISGHKSVSWYQQVLGQGPQFIFQYYEKEERGRGNFPDRFSARQFPNYSSELNVNALLLGDSALYLCASSPRGASQPQHFGDGTRLSIL.

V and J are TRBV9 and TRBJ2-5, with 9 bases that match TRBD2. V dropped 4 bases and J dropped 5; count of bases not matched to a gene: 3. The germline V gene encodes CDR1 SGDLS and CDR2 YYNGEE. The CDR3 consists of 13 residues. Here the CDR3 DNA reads TGTGCCAGCAGCACTAGCGGGTCGGAGACCCAGTACTTC. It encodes CASSTSGSETQYF.

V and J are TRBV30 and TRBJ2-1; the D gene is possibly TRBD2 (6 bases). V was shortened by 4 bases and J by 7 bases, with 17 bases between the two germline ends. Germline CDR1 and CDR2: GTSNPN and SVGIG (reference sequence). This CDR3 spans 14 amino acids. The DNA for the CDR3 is TGTGCCTGGACGGAGCTGTGGGGGAGGAATGAGCAGTTCTTC. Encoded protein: CAWTELWGRNEQFF.